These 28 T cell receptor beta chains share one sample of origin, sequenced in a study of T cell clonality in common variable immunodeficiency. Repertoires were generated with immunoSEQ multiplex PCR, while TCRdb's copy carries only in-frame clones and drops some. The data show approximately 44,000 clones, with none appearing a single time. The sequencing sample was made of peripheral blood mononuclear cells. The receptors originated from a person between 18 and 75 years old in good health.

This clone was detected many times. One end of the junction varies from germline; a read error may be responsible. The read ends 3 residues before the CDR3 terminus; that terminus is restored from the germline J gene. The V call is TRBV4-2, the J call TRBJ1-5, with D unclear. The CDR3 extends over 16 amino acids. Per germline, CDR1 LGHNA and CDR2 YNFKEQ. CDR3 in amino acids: CASSQERGYSNQPQHF. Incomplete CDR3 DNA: TGCGCCAGCAGCCAAGAACGAGGTTATAGCAATCAGCCC.

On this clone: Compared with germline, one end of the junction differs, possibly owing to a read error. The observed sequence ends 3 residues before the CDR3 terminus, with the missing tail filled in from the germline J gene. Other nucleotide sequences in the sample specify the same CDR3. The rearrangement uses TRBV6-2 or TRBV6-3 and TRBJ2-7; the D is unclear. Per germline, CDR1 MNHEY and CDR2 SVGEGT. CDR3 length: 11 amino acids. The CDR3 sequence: CASSYPDEQYF. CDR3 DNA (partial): TGCGCCAGCAGCTACCCCGACGAG.

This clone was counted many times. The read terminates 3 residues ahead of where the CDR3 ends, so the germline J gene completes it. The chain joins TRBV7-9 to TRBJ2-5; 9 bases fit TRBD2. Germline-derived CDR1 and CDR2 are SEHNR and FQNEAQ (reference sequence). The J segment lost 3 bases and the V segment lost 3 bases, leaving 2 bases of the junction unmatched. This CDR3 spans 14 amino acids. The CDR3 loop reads CASSLSSGKETQYF. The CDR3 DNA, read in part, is TGTGCCAGCAGCTTGTCTAGCGGGAAAGAGACC. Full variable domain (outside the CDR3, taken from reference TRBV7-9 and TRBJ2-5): DTGVSQNPRHKITKRGQNVTFRCDPISEHNRLYWYRQTLGQGPEFLTYFQNEAQLEKSRLLSDRFSAERPKGSFSTLEIQRTEQGDSAMYLCASSLSSGKETQYFGPGTRLLVL.

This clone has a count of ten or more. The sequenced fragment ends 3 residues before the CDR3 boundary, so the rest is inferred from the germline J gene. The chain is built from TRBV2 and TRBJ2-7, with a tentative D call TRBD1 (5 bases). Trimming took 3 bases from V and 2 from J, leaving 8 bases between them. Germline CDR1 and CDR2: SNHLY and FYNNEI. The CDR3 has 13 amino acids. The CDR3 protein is CASSDQGTYEQYF. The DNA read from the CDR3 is TGTGCCAGCAGTGACCAGGGCACCTACGAG.

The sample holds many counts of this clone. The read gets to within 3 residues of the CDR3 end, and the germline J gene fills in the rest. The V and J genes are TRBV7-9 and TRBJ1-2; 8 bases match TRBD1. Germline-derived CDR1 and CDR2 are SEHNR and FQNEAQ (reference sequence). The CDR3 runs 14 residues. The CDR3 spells CASSQGQGTSSYTF. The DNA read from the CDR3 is TGTGCCAGCAGTCAAGGACAGGGCACGTCTAGC.

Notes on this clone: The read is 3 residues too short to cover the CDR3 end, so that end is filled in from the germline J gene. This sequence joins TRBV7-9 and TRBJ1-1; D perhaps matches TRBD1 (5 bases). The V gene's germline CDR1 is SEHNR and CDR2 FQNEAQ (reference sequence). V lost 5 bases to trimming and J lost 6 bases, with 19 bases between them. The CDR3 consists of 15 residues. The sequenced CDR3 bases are TGTGCCAGCAGCCGGGGGATCTCATGGACGGCTGAA. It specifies CASSRGISWTAE. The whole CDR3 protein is CASSRGISWTAEAFF.

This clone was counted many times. CDR3 sequence reads: CASIPVGTGVSEQFF. Incomplete CDR3 DNA: TGTGCCAGCATCCCCGTGGGGACAGGGGTCAGTGAG. This chain uses TRBV28 with TRBJ2-1, with 10 bases that match TRBD1. The CDR3 is cut off 3 residues early in the read; its end comes from the germline J gene. Losses at the gene ends were 7 bases for V and 9 bases for J; bases not matched to a gene: 12. This CDR3 has 15 residues. Per germline, CDR1 MDHEN and CDR2 SYDVKM.

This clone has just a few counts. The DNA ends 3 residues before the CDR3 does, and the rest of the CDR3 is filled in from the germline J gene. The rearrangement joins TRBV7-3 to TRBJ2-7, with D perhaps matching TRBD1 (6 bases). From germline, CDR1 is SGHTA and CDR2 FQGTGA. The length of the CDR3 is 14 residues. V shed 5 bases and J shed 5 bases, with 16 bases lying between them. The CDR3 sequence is CASSPNGQSNEQYF. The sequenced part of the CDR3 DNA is TGTGCCAGCAGCCCTAACGGACAGTCTAACGAG.

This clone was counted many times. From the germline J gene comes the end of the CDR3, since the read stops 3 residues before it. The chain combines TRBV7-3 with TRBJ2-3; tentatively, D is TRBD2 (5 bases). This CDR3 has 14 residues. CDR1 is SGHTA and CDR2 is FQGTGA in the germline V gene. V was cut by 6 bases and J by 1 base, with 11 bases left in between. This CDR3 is CASSTLAGTDTQYF. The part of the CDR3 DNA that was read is TGTGCCAGCAGTACTCTAGCTGGCACAGATACG.

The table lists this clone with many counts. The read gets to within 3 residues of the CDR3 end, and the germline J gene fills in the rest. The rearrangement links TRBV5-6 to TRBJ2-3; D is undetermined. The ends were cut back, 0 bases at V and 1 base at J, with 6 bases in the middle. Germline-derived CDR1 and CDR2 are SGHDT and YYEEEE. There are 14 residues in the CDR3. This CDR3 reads CASSLGLRTDTQYF. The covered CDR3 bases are TGTGCCAGCAGCTTGGGACTTCGCACAGATACG.

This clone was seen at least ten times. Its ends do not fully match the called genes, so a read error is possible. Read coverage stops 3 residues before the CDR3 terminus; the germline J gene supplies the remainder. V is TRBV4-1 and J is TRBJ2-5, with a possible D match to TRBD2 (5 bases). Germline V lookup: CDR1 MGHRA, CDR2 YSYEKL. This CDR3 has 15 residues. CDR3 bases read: TGCACCAGCAGCCAAGATACAGCGGACCAAGAGACC. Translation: CTSSQDTADQET. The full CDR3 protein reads CTSSQDTADQETQYF.

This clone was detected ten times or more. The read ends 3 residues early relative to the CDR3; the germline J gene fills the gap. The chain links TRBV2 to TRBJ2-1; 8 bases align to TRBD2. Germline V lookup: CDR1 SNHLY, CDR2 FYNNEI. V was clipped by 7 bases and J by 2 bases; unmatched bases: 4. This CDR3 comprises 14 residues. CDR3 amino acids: CASTSGGPYNEQFF. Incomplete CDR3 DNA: TGTGCCAGCACCTCGGGGGGGCCCTACAATGAG.

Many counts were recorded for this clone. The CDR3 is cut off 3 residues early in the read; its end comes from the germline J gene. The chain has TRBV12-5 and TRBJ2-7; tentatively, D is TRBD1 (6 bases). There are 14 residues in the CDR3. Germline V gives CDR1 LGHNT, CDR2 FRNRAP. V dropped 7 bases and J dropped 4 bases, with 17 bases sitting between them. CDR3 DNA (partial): TGTGCTAGTGCTCTCGGGACATCTTTTTACGAG. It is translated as CASALGTSFYE. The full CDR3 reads CASALGTSFYEQYF.

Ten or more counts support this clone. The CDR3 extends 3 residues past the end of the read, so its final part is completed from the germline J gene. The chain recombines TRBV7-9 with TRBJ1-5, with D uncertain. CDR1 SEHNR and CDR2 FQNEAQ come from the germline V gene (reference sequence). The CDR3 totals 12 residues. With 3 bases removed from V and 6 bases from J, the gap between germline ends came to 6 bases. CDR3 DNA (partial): TGTGCCAGCAGCTTTTTCGGTCAGCCC. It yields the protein CASSFFGQP. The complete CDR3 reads CASSFFGQPQHF.

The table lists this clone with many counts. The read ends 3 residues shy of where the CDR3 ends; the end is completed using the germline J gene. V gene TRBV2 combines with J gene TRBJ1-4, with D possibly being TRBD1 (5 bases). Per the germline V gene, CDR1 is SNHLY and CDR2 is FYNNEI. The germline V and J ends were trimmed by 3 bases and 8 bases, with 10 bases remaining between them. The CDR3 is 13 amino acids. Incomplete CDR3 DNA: TGTGCCAGCAGTGAGCGTGGGGCAGAAAAA. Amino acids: CASSERGAEK. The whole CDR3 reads CASSERGAEKLFF.

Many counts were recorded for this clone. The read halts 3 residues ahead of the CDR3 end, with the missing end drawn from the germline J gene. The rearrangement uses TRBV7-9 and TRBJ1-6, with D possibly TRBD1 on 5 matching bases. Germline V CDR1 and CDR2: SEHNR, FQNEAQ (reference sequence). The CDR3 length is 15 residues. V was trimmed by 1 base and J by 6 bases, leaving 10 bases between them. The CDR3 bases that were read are TGTGCCAGCAGCTTAGGAGGGGCTGGTAATTCACCC. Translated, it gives CASSLGGAGNSP. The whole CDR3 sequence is CASSLGGAGNSPLHF.

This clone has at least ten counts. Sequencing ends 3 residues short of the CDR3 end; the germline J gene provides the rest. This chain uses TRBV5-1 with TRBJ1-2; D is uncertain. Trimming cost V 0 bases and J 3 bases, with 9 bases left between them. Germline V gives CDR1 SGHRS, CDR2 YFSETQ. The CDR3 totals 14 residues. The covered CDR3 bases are TGCGCCAGCAGCTTGGGGGTTAGCGACTATGGC. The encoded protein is CASSLGVSDYG. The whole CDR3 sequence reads CASSLGVSDYGYTF.

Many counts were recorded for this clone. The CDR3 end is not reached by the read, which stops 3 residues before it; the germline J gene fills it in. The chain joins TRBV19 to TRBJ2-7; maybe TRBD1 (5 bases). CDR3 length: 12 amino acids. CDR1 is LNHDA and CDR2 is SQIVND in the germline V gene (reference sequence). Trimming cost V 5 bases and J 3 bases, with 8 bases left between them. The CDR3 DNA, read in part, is TGTGCCAGTAGTGGACAAGTCTACGAG. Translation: CASSGQVYE. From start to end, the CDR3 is CASSGQVYEQYF. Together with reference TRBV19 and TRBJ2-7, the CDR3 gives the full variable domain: DGGITQSPKYLFRKEGQNVTLSCEQNLNHDAMYWYRQDPGQGLRLIYYSQIVNDFQKGDIAEGYSVSREKKESFPLTVTSAQKNPTAFYLCASSGQVYEQYFGPGTRLTVT.

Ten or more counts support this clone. CDR3 residues: CASSLSRSGGSQETQYF. CDR3 DNA (partial): TGCGCCAGCAGCTTGTCTCGGAGCGGGGGGAGCCAAGAGACC. This chain links TRBV5-1 with TRBJ2-5, with 9 positions matching TRBD2. The CDR3 goes on 3 residues after the read ends, and that part is filled in from the germline J gene. Looked up from germline, CDR1 is SGHRS and CDR2 is YFSETQ. The CDR3 is 17 amino acids. V lost 1 base and J lost 1; bases outside the gene matches: 8.

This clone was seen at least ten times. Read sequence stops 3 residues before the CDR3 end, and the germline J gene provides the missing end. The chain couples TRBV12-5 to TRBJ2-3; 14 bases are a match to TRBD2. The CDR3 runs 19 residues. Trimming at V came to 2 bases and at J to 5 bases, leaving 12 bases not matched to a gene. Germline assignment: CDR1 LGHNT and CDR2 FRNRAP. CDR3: CASGLSWTSGGRMQDTQYF. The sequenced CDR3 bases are TGTGCTAGTGGTTTGTCCTGGACTAGCGGGGGGAGGATGCAAGATACG. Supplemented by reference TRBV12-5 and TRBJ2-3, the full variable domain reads DARVTQTPRHKVTEMGQEVTMRCQPILGHNTVFWYRQTMMQGLELLAYFRNRAPLDDSGMPKDRFSAEMPDATLATLKIQPSEPRDSAVYFCASGLSWTSGGRMQDTQYFGPGTRLTVL.

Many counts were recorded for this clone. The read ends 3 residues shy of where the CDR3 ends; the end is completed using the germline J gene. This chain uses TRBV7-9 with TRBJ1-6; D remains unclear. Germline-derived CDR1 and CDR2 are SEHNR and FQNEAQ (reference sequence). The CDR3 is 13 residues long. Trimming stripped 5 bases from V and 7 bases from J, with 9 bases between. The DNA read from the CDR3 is TGTGCCAGCAGCAGCCCCGAGAATTCACCC. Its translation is CASSSPENSP. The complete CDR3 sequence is CASSSPENSPLHF.

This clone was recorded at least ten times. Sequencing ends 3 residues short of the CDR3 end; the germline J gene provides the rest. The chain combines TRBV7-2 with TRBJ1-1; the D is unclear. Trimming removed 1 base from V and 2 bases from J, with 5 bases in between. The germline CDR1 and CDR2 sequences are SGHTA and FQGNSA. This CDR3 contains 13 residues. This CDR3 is CASSLGQNTEAFF. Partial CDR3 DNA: TGTGCCAGCAGCTTAGGGCAAAACACTGAA. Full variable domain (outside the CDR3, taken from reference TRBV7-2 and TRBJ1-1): GAGVSQSPSNKVTEKGKDVELRCDPISGHTALYWYRQSLGQGLEFLIYFQGNSAPDKSGLPSDRFSAERTGGSVSTLTIQRTQQEDSAVYLCASSLGQNTEAFFGQGTRLTVV.

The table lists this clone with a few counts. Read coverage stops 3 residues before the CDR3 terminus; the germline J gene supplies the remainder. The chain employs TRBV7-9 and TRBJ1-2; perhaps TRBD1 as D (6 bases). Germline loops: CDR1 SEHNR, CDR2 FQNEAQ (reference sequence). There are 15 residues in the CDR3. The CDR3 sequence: CASSLAGSGAEGYTF. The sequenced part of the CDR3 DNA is TGTGCCAGCAGCTTAGCCGGGTCAGGGGCCGAGGGC. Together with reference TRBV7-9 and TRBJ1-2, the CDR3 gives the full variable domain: DTGVSQNPRHKITKRGQNVTFRCDPISEHNRLYWYRQTLGQGPEFLTYFQNEAQLEKSRLLSDRFSAERPKGSFSTLEIQRTEQGDSAMYLCASSLAGSGAEGYTFGSGTRLTVV.

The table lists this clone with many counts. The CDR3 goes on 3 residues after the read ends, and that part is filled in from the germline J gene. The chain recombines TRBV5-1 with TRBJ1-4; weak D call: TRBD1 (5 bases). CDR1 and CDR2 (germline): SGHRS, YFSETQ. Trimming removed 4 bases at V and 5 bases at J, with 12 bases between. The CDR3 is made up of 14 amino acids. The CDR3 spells CASSPSGGNEKLFF. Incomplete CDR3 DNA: TGCGCCAGCAGCCCGAGCGGGGGAAATGAAAAA.

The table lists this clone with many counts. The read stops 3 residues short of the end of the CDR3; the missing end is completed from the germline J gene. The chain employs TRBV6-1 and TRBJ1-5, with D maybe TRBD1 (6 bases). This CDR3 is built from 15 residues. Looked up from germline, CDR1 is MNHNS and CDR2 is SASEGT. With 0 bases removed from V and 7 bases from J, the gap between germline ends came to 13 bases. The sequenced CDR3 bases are TGTGCCAGCAGTGAAGCGGGAACAGGGTGGCAGCCC. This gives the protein CASSEAGTGWQP. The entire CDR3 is CASSEAGTGWQPQHF.

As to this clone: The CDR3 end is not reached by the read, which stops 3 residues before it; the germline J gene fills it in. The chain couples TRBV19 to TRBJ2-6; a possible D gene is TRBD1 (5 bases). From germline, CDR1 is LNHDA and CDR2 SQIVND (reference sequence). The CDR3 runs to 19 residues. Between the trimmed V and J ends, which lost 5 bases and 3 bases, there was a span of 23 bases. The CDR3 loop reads CASSPTDLSPGSGANVLTF. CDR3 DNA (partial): TGTGCCAGTAGTCCGACAGACCTCTCTCCGGGCAGTGGGGCCAACGTC.

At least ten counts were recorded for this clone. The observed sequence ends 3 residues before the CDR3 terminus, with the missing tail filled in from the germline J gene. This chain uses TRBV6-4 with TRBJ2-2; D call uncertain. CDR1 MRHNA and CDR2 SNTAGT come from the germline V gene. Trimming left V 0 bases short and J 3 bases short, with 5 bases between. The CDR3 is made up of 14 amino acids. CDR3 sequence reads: CASSDSSDTGELFF. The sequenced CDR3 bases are TGTGCCAGCAGTGACTCGTCAGACACCGGGGAG.

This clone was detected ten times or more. The CDR3 reads CSVARFQGYTEAFF. The sequenced CDR3 bases are TGCAGCGTCGCTCGATTTCAGGGATACACTGAA. The chain has TRBV29-1 and TRBJ1-1, with D perhaps matching TRBD1 (5 bases). The DNA ends 3 residues before the CDR3 does, and the rest of the CDR3 is filled in from the germline J gene. In germline, CDR1 is SQVTM, CDR2 ANQGSEA. This CDR3 is built from 14 residues. Trimming removed 6 bases at V and 3 bases at J, with 17 bases between.